Below, 17 T cell receptor beta chains from the same sample are listed, as sequenced in a study of T cells after yellow fever vaccination. TCRdb called the 5' RACE reads again in MiXCR, with one record for every CDR3 protein. This table has hundreds of thousands of distinct CDR3 sequences, roughly 12% appearing once. The specimen comprised PBMCs, sampled on the day of the yellow fever booster vaccination. All receptors derive from a man aged 25 to 40 who received the YFV17D yellow fever vaccine.

The chain joins TRBV7-2 to TRBJ2-1; no clear D. This CDR3 comprises 15 residues. CDR1 SGHTA and CDR2 FQGNSA come from the germline V gene. Trimming took off 2 bases at V and 0 bases at J, with 8 bases between the two ends. The DNA of the CDR3 is TGTGCCAGCAGCTTATTTCGGAGCTCCTACAATGAGCAGTTCTTC. Translated, it gives CASSLFRSSYNEQFF.

This clonotype was counted ten times or more. This rearrangement joins TRBV5-4 to TRBJ1-2; D is possibly TRBD1 (5 bases). The CDR3 runs 16 residues. The ends were cut back, 0 bases at V and 2 bases at J, with 14 bases in the middle. CDR1 and CDR2 from the germline V gene are SGHNT and YYREEE (reference sequence). CDR3 region: CASSLAEDNLNYGYTF. The DNA for the CDR3 is TGTGCCAGCAGCTTGGCTGAGGACAATTTAAACTATGGCTACACCTTC.

In this sample, this clonotype turned up many times. The genes are TRBV18 and TRBJ2-1; either TRBD1 or TRBD2 may fit D (5 bases each). The V gene lost 4 bases and the J gene lost 6 bases, with 10 bases spanning the gap. Per the germline V gene, CDR1 is KGHSH and CDR2 is LQKENI. The CDR3 has 13 amino acids. The CDR3 DNA reads TGTGCCAGCTCACTACGGGACGGCAATGAGCAGTTCTTC. This gives the protein CASSLRDGNEQFF.

The gene calls are TRBV19 and TRBJ2-1; 9 bases align to TRBD2. The J segment lost 12 bases and the V segment lost 3 bases, leaving 9 bases of the junction unmatched. The germline V gene encodes CDR1 LNHDA and CDR2 SQIVND (reference sequence). The CDR3 loop spans 14 amino acids. The CDR3 DNA follows: TGTGCCAGTAGTATGGGTAGACTAGCGGAAGCGCAGTTCTTC. This translates into CASSMGRLAEAQFF.

The chain joins TRBV6-5 to TRBJ1-1; tentative D call: TRBD1 (6 bases). CDR3 length equals 13 residues. V lost 4 bases and J 5 bases, leaving 11 bases between the germline ends. Per the germline V gene, CDR1 is MNHEY and CDR2 is SVGAGI. The CDR3 bases are TGTGCCAGCAGTTCCGACAGGTGGACTGAAGCTTTCTTT. This sequence encodes CASSSDRWTEAFF.

The chain is built from TRBV12-3 or TRBV12-4 and TRBJ1-2, with 7 bases identical to TRBD1. The CDR3 runs 12 residues. V was pared by 7 bases and J by 6 bases, with 5 bases of the junction left unmatched. The CDR3 coding sequence is TGTGCCAGCACGCTAGGGACAGATGGCTACACCTTC. It yields the protein CASTLGTDGYTF.

This clonotype appeared a few times. This rearrangement joins TRBV7-9 to TRBJ2-7; the D is unclear. The ends were cut back, 5 bases at V and 2 bases at J, with 13 bases in the middle. Germline V lookup: CDR1 SEHNR, CDR2 FQNEAQ (reference sequence). The CDR3 loop spans 14 amino acids. As DNA, the CDR3 is TGTGCCAGCAGCCCCGGCGGCTTAGCCTACGAGCAGTACTTC. It is translated as CASSPGGLAYEQYF.

In this sample, this clonotype turned up a few times. This chain links TRBV4-2 with TRBJ2-5; possibly TRBD2 for D (6 bases). This CDR3 is built from 15 residues. Germline CDR1 is LGHNA and CDR2 is YNFKEQ. The germline V and J ends were trimmed by 3 bases and 3 bases, with 14 bases remaining between them. Here the CDR3 DNA reads TGTGCCAGCAGCCAGAATCCGGCTAGCGAAGAGACCCAGTACTTC. It translates to CASSQNPASEETQYF.

This clonotype was observed a handful of times. The rearrangement uses TRBV5-1 and TRBJ2-5; D unclear. Deletions cut 5 bases from V and 5 bases from J, with 13 bases between. Germline CDR1 SGHRS, CDR2 YFSETQ. This CDR3 contains 13 residues. The CDR3 bases are TGCGCCAGCAGTCCCGTCGGGCTGGAGACCCAGTACTTC. Its protein product is CASSPVGLETQYF.

About this clonotype: The junction shows a germline mismatch at one end, possibly a read error. The chain joins TRBV3-1 to TRBJ2-7, with D possibly being TRBD2 (6 bases). Germline CDR1 and CDR2: LGHDT and YNNKEL (reference sequence). There are 15 residues in the CDR3. CDR3 DNA: TGTGCCACCAGCCAAGACCCCGGGAGCTCCTACGAGCAGTACTTC. Its translation is CATSQDPGSSYEQYF.

The CDR3 coding sequence is TGTGCCAGCTCACAGCCGGGACTAGCGCCCAATGAGCAGTTCTTC. Translating it yields CASSQPGLAPNEQFF. The genes are TRBV18 and TRBJ2-1, with TRBD2 matching over 10 bases. V lost 4 bases to trimming and J lost 6 bases; unmatched junction nucleotides: 6. Germline V gene lookup returns CDR1 KGHSH and CDR2 LQKENI. The CDR3 is made up of 15 amino acids.

This chain links TRBV23-1 with TRBJ2-7; D might be TRBD2 (5 bases). TRBV23-1 is flagged as an ORF with uncertain function. V lost 6 bases to trimming and J lost 5 bases, with 11 bases between them. This CDR3 comprises 12 residues. CDR3 DNA: TGCGCCAGCAGGGACTCCGTCCACGAGCAGTACTTC. Its protein is CASRDSVHEQYF.

This clonotype was seen a handful of times. V and J are TRBV27 and TRBJ1-1; tentative D call: TRBD1 (6 bases). Germline loops: CDR1 MNHEY, CDR2 SMNVEV (reference sequence). The CDR3 totals 14 residues. V was cut by 2 bases and J by 5 bases, with 12 bases left in between. CDR3 in DNA: TGTGCCAGCAGTTTAAGGGGGGGGAGGACTGAAGCTTTCTTT. It translates to CASSLRGGRTEAFF.

This clonotype was seen a handful of times. The chain employs TRBV20-1 and TRBJ2-1, with TRBD2 as a possible D gene (6 bases). CDR3 length: 16 residues. The V and J ends lost 6 bases and 2 bases respectively, with 20 bases between them. Germline V gene lookup returns CDR1 DFQATT and CDR2 SNEGSKA (reference sequence). The CDR3 sequence is CSAQLGGAGTYNEQFF. The DNA for the CDR3 is TGCAGTGCCCAACTAGGTGGAGCGGGTACCTACAATGAGCAGTTCTTC.

This sequence joins TRBV3-1 and TRBJ2-7; D might be TRBD2 (5 bases). In germline, CDR1 is LGHDT, CDR2 YNNKEL (reference sequence). V gave up 5 bases and J gave up 12 bases, with 23 bases separating them. The CDR3 spans 14 residues. CDR3: CASSAPVERKTLYF. CDR3 sequence (DNA): TGTGCCAGCAGCGCCCCCGTAGAGCGGAAAACCCTGTACTTC.

The chain combines TRBV5-1 with TRBJ1-2, with a weak D call TRBD1 (5 bases). The CDR3 length is 14 residues. CDR1 SGHRS and CDR2 YFSETQ come from the germline V gene. Trimming cost V 4 bases and J 4 bases, with 14 bases left between them. CDR3 bases: TGCGCCAGCAGCCGGGTGGAGGACATCTATGGCTACACCTTC. As protein: CASSRVEDIYGYTF.

This clonotype appeared a few times. This rearrangement joins TRBV19 to TRBJ2-7; D may be TRBD2 (5 bases). V was pared by 5 bases and J by 2 bases, with 16 bases between. Germline CDR1 LNHDA, CDR2 SQIVND (reference sequence). This CDR3 spans 15 amino acids. CDR3 amino acids: CASSRRRVLAYEQYF. The CDR3 DNA is TGTGCCAGTAGTCGTCGGCGGGTGTTGGCCTACGAGCAGTACTTC.